Following are 8 T cell receptor beta chains from one sample sequenced in a study of regulatory T cells in long-lasting Graves disease. In building TCR beta libraries, iRepertoire HTBI primers were used together with Arm-PCR of CDR3 regions. A single record per CDR3 protein comes from TCRdb applying MiXCR to the multiplex PCR reads. The table includes around 450,000 distinct CDR3 sequences, roughly 15% detected once. Indicated time point: newly diagnosed GD, antithyroid drugs for less than 3 months. Isolated PBMC RNA provided the starting material for the TCR library. These sequences were also reported in another study, on T cells in Graves' hyperthyroidism and ophthalmopathy.

Here the sequenced sample was peripheral blood mononuclear cells (PBMCs), taken at new diagnosis, from a patient treated with antithyroid drugs. These TCRs come from a woman between 40 and 55 years old with Graves disease.

The rearrangement joins TRBV20-1 to TRBJ2-7, with D unclear. The CDR3 runs to 11 residues. V was trimmed by 6 bases and J by 3 bases, leaving 9 bases between them. Germline V gene lookup returns CDR1 DFQATT and CDR2 SNEGSKA (reference sequence). The CDR3 loop is CSASYRYEQYF. CDR3 bases: TGCAGTGCGAGCTACCGCTACGAGCAGTACTTC.

Regarding this clonotype: A much larger clone lies one base from this, so it may be a read error. The genes are TRBV12-3 or TRBV12-4 and TRBJ1-2; a weak D match, TRBD1 (5 bases). The V gene lost 4 bases and the J gene lost 2 bases, with 5 bases spanning the gap. This CDR3 has 12 amino acids. Written as DNA, the CDR3 is TGTGCCAGCAGTTGGGACAACTATGGCTACACCTTC. Translating it yields CASSWDNYGYTF.

This clonotype came up many times. The genes are TRBV3-1 and TRBJ2-1; either TRBD1 or TRBD2 may supply D (5 bases each). CDR1 is LGHDT and CDR2 is YNNKEL in the germline V gene (reference sequence). CDR3 length equals 13 residues. Trimming stripped 4 bases from V and 6 bases from J, with 10 bases between. The DNA of the CDR3 is TGTGCCAGCAGCCTTACTAGGGGCAATGAGCAGTTCTTC. Translation gives CASSLTRGNEQFF.

This clonotype came up many times. This chain uses TRBV9 with TRBJ2-3; maybe TRBD2 (6 bases). The germline V gene encodes CDR1 SGDLS and CDR2 YYNGEE. Trimming removed 0 bases from V and 5 bases from J, with 10 bases in between. The CDR3 consists of 14 residues. The CDR3 nucleotides are TGTGCCAGCAGCGTAGCGGGAGATCAAGATACGCAGTATTTT. It specifies CASSVAGDQDTQYF.

This clonotype was seen repeatedly, ten times or more. The chain links TRBV9 to TRBJ1-5; D may be TRBD1 (5 bases). V was clipped by 4 bases and J by 1 base, with 12 bases between them. Looked up from germline, CDR1 is SGDLS and CDR2 is YYNGEE. The CDR3 consists of 15 residues. For the CDR3, the DNA is TGTGCCAGCAGCAGATCAGGGTTGAGCAATCAGCCCCAGCATTTT. It translates to CASSRSGLSNQPQHF.

Many counts were recorded for this clonotype. V and J are TRBV6-4 and TRBJ2-2, with 7 bases fitting TRBD2. Per germline, CDR1 MRHNA and CDR2 SNTAGT. V gave up 7 bases and J gave up 3 bases; unmatched junction bases: 14. The CDR3 covers 17 residues. CDR3 DNA: TGTGCCAGCACCACCTGGGAGGGCAGGAGTTACACCGGGGAGCTGTTTTTT. Amino acid sequence: CASTTWEGRSYTGELFF.

As concerns this clonotype: A read error may be the cause here, since a much bigger clone is one base away. CDR3 amino acids: CASSRGQDWQYF. CDR3 bases: TGTGCCAGCAGCCGAGGACAAGACTGGCAGTACTTC. V usage is TRBV7-8 and J usage is TRBJ2-5; possible D gene TRBD1, 5 bases. V was clipped by 5 bases and J by 11 bases, with 15 bases between them. Germline loops: CDR1 SGHVS, CDR2 FQNEAQ. The CDR3 covers 12 residues.

Ten or more counts support this clonotype. CDR3 DNA sequence: TGTGCCAGCAGCCCGATGACTAGCGGGAGTTTAGATGAGCAGTTCTTC. It yields the protein CASSPMTSGSLDEQFF. The chain carries TRBV7-3 and TRBJ2-1; 12 bases fit TRBD2. J was trimmed by 8 bases and V by 5 bases; bases with no gene match: 10. CDR1 and CDR2 from the germline V gene are SGHTA and FQGTGA. The CDR3 has 16 amino acids.